These 18 T cell receptor beta chains were sequenced from one sample in a study of blood T cell repertoires in COVID-19. TCRdb keeps only in-frame clones here, not all; method: immunoSEQ multiplex PCR. In the table there are approximately 220,000 clones, 83% of which are singletons. The sequencing input was PBMCs or T cells enriched from blood (not recorded which). The receptors stem from a woman in her forties or fifties who had been exposed to COVID-19.

The chain carries TRBV12-5 and TRBJ1-2; no reliable D call. Looked up from germline, CDR1 is LGHNT and CDR2 is FRNRAP. The CDR3 consists of 15 residues. The V and J ends lost 0 bases and 4 bases respectively, with 12 bases between them. Here the CDR3 reads CASGLVPAGSYGYTF. CDR3 in DNA: TGTGCTAGTGGTTTGGTACCAGCGGGAAGCTATGGCTACACCTTC.

This rearrangement joins TRBV12-3 or TRBV12-4 to TRBJ2-5; D unclear. The germline V and J ends were trimmed by 3 bases and 2 bases, with 7 bases remaining between them. This CDR3 has 13 amino acids. The CDR3 DNA follows: TGTGCCAGCAGTTTGGGCCAACAAGAGACCCAGTACTTC. It encodes CASSLGQQETQYF.

This chain links TRBV30 with TRBJ1-5, with 7 bases fitting TRBD1. Germline V gene data show CDR1 as GTSNPN and CDR2 as SVGIG (reference sequence). With 5 bases clipped from V and 2 bases from J, the junction kept 18 bases outside the gene matches. The length of the CDR3 is 18 residues. In DNA form, the CDR3 reads TGTGCCTGGCAGAAAAGACAGGGTCTGGGAGGCGGCAATCAGCCCCAGCATTTT. It specifies CAWQKRQGLGGGNQPQHF.

Regarding this clone: Possible read error: a much larger clone is one base away. This CDR3 is also generated by other DNA sequences in the sample. The chain couples TRBV18 to TRBJ1-1, with D unresolved. V dropped 2 bases and J dropped 1 base, with 5 bases sitting between them. CDR1 KGHSH and CDR2 LQKENI come from the germline V gene. The CDR3 loop spans 13 amino acids. CDR3 in amino acids: CASSPAGNTEAFF. CDR3 DNA: TGTGCCAGCTCACCAGCGGGGAACACTGAAGCTTTCTTT.

The rearrangement links TRBV11-3 to TRBJ2-1; 10 nucleotides align to TRBD2. Germline-derived CDR1 and CDR2 are SGHNT and YENEEA. The CDR3 sequence is 15 residues long. V was clipped by 8 bases and J by 5 bases; unmatched bases: 9. This chain's CDR3 is CASSRSGGAHNEQFF. Here the CDR3 DNA reads TGTGCCAGCTCGAGGAGCGGGGGGGCGCACAATGAGCAGTTCTTC.

V usage is TRBV4-3 and J usage is TRBJ1-1; 7 positions match TRBD1. Trimming removed 5 bases from V and 6 bases from J; junction bases left unmatched: 9. The CDR3 is 14 residues long. Germline loops: CDR1 LGHNA, CDR2 YSLEER. The CDR3 spells CASSVHRGVPEAFF. DNA of the CDR3: TGCGCCAGCAGCGTACACAGGGGAGTCCCTGAAGCTTTCTTT.

The V call is TRBV7-8, the J call TRBJ1-4; D gene uncertain. V was trimmed by 2 bases and J by 0 bases, leaving 13 bases between them. This CDR3 contains 17 residues. Germline V gene lookup returns CDR1 SGHVS and CDR2 FQNEAQ. Here the CDR3 DNA reads TGTGCCAGCAGCTTATTTGCGGGCCTTGCAACTAATGAAAAACTGTTTTTT. Translated: CASSLFAGLATNEKLFF.

This chain links TRBV28 with TRBJ1-1; the D is unclear. Per the germline V gene, CDR1 is MDHEN and CDR2 is SYDVKM. CDR3 length: 14 amino acids. Trimming pared 6 bases from V and 4 bases from J, leaving 15 bases between. The CDR3 is CASSPPGRTTEAFF. CDR3 DNA sequence: TGTGCCAGCAGCCCCCCTGGGAGGACCACTGAAGCTTTCTTT.

The table lists this clone with a few counts. The chain couples TRBV27 to TRBJ1-5; no clear D gene. V was trimmed by 4 bases and J by 0 bases, leaving 7 bases between them. Per the germline V gene, CDR1 is MNHEY and CDR2 is SMNVEV (reference sequence). The CDR3 length is 14 residues. CDR3 sequence reads: CASSSHFSNQPQHF. Written as DNA, the CDR3 is TGTGCCAGCAGTTCCCACTTTAGCAATCAGCCCCAGCATTTT.

The CDR3 loop is CASSFGQGQETQYF. CDR3 in DNA: TGTGCCAGCAGCTTCGGACAGGGCCAAGAGACCCAGTACTTC. The chain links TRBV5-6 to TRBJ2-5, with 8 bases lining up with TRBD1. The J segment lost 1 base and the V segment lost 2 bases, leaving 1 base of the junction unmatched. The CDR3 has 14 amino acids. CDR1 is SGHDT and CDR2 is YYEEEE in the germline V gene. Drawing the rest from reference TRBV5-6 and TRBJ2-5, the complete variable domain is DAGVTQSPTHLIKTRGQQVTLRCSPKSGHDTVSWYQQALGQGPQFIFQYYEEEERQRGNFPDRFSGHQFPNYSSELNVNALLLGDSALYLCASSFGQGQETQYFGPGTRLLVL.

The chain employs TRBV2 and TRBJ2-5, with a tentative D call TRBD1 (5 bases). V lost 1 base and J lost 0, with 9 bases in between. The CDR3 spans 15 residues. CDR1 SNHLY and CDR2 FYNNEI come from the germline V gene. In nucleotides, the CDR3 is TGTGCCAGCAGTGAAGGGACACAATACCAAGAGACCCAGTACTTC. This sequence encodes CASSEGTQYQETQYF.

V is TRBV24-1 and J is TRBJ2-1; 8 positions match TRBD2. Germline lookup yields CDR1 KGHDR and CDR2 SFDVKD. Losses at the gene ends were 1 base for V and 6 bases for J; bases not matched to a gene: 4. The CDR3 is made up of 15 amino acids. This CDR3 is CATSDFGTRGNEQFF. DNA of the CDR3: TGTGCCACCAGTGATTTCGGGACTAGGGGCAATGAGCAGTTCTTC.

The rearrangement uses TRBV19 and TRBJ2-1; 11 bases line up with TRBD2. The ends lost 6 bases at V and 4 bases at J; junction bases unmatched: 2. CDR1 LNHDA and CDR2 SQIVND come from the germline V gene (reference sequence). The CDR3 is 14 amino acids. Here the CDR3 DNA reads TGTGCCAGTAGAACTAGCGGGAGTTACAATGAGCAGTTCTTC. Amino acid sequence: CASRTSGSYNEQFF.

This sequence joins TRBV15 and TRBJ1-2; 7 bases map to TRBD1. The ends lost 3 bases at V and 8 bases at J; junction bases unmatched: 3. The CDR3 sequence is 12 residues long. CDR1 and CDR2 (germline): LNHNV, YYDKDF (reference sequence). CDR3 sequence (DNA): TGTGCCACCAGCAGGGACAGGCGAGGCTACACCTTC. Translation: CATSRDRRGYTF.

The chain has TRBV9 and TRBJ2-5, with 7 bases fitting TRBD2. Trimming took 4 bases from V and 5 from J; bases not matched to a gene: 17. The CDR3 sequence is 17 residues long. Germline assignment: CDR1 SGDLS and CDR2 YYNGEE. CDR3 bases: TGTGCCAGCAGCCCCTCCCCCACGGGACTAAGGCCGGAGACCCAGTACTTC. Amino acids: CASSPSPTGLRPETQYF.

The chain carries TRBV5-1 and TRBJ1-3, with D hard to call. Trimming cost V 5 bases and J 0 bases, with 12 bases left between them. The CDR3 runs 15 residues. Germline CDR1 is SGHRS and CDR2 is YFSETQ. CDR3 DNA sequence: TGCGCCAGCAGTTTCGGAGGCGGCTCTGGAAACACCATATATTTT. Residues: CASSFGGGSGNTIYF.

V gene TRBV14 combines with J gene TRBJ2-1, with 8 bases that match TRBD1. The CDR3 contains 14 residues. The germline CDR1 and CDR2 sequences are SGHDN and FVKESK. Trimming at V came to 0 bases and at J to 7 bases, leaving 2 bases not matched to a gene. The CDR3 DNA is TGTGCCAGCAGCCAAGAACACAGGGGGAATGAGCAGTTCTTC. Amino acid sequence: CASSQEHRGNEQFF.

V usage is TRBV28 and J usage is TRBJ2-3; a weak D match, TRBD1 (5 bases). Germline V lookup: CDR1 MDHEN, CDR2 SYDVKM. The CDR3 sequence is 15 residues long. With 6 bases removed from V and 5 bases from J, the gap between germline ends came to 18 bases. This CDR3 is CASRVVGRMGDTQYF. Written as DNA, the CDR3 is TGTGCCAGCAGGGTGGTGGGGCGGATGGGAGATACGCAGTATTTT.